A single sample is the source of the 7 T cell receptor beta chains below, sequenced in a study of cytomegalovirus exposure and HLA in healthy donors. Primers for the PCR totalled 60 Vbeta and 13 Jbeta. Here immunoSEQ multiplex PCR was the method, and the copy in TCRdb shows in-frame clones only, minus some. The data contain approximately 150,000 clones, 65% to 80% of them singletons. Specimen: PBMCs. Source of these receptors: a man aged 40-49 years in good health and CMV-seropositive.

The chain carries TRBV18 and TRBJ2-1, with D perhaps TRBD1 (7 bases). CDR1 KGHSH and CDR2 LQKENI come from the germline V gene. Trimming pared 6 bases from V and 4 bases from J, leaving 19 bases between. The CDR3 has 16 residues. The CDR3 DNA is TGTGCCAGCTCCCCCGGAGGGGGCGGCCCTTACAATGAGCAGTTCTTC. This sequence encodes CASSPGGGGPYNEQFF. Full variable domain (outside the CDR3, taken from reference TRBV18 and TRBJ2-1): NAGVMQNPRHLVRRRGQEARLRCSPMKGHSHVYWYRQLPEEGLKFMVYLQKENIIDESGMPKERFSAEFPKEGPSILRIQQVVRGDSAAYFCASSPGGGGPYNEQFFGPGTRLTVL.

This rearrangement joins TRBV7-2 to TRBJ1-2; no clear D. V was trimmed by 5 bases and J by 4 bases, leaving 8 bases between them. CDR3 length equals 12 residues. Germline V gives CDR1 SGHTA, CDR2 FQGNSA. CDR3 loop: CASSIGAYGYTF. Written as DNA, the CDR3 is TGTGCCAGCAGCATTGGAGCCTATGGCTACACCTTC.

The CDR3 DNA is TGTGCCAGCAGCCCATGGGCCAGCGGGATCGGGGAGACCCAGTACTTC. This translates into CASSPWASGIGETQYF. This chain links TRBV7-2 with TRBJ2-5; 7 positions agree with TRBD2. The V segment lost 5 bases and the J segment 5 bases; nucleotides outside the gene matches: 14. CDR1 is SGHTA, CDR2 FQGNSA, per germline. CDR3 length: 16 residues.

In the case of this clone: Sequence at one end of the junction differs from germline and may be a read error. The chain has TRBV27 and TRBJ2-7; TRBD1 matches at 8 bases. Germline CDR1 reads MNHEY; CDR2 reads SMNVEV (reference sequence). The CDR3 contains 15 residues. The CDR3 loop is CASSLSGGVGSEQYF. DNA of the CDR3: TGTGCCAGCAGTCTATCAGGGGGCGTAGGTAGCGAGCAGTACTTC.

The gene calls are TRBV27 and TRBJ1-5; D may be TRBD1 (6 bases). Germline V lookup: CDR1 MNHEY, CDR2 SMNVEV (reference sequence). The CDR3 loop spans 14 amino acids. Trimming took 6 bases from V and 4 from J, leaving 13 bases between them. As DNA, the CDR3 is TGTGCCAGCAGGTCAGGGGTTGGGAATCAGCCCCAGCATTTT. The encoded protein is CASRSGVGNQPQHF.

The gene calls are TRBV5-6 and TRBJ1-2; 11 nucleotides line up with TRBD1. Germline trimming cut 0 bases from V and 2 bases from J; bases unmatched to any gene: 3. The CDR3 runs to 16 residues. Germline V gives CDR1 SGHDT, CDR2 YYEEEE. The CDR3 DNA is TGTGCCAGCAGCTTGGTGGGGACAGGGGGGAACTATGGCTACACCTTC. It specifies CASSLVGTGGNYGYTF.

The chain joins TRBV5-4 to TRBJ1-3; perhaps TRBD1 as D (6 bases). The germline CDR1 and CDR2 sequences are SGHNT and YYREEE (reference sequence). Trimming pared 2 bases from V and 4 bases from J, leaving 10 bases between. The length of the CDR3 is 14 residues. CDR3 coding DNA: TGTGCCAGCAGCTTAACAGGGACGGGAAACACCATATATTTT. It yields the protein CASSLTGTGNTIYF.